These 4 T cell receptor beta chains share one sample of origin, sequenced in a study of T cell repertoires in cytomegalovirus infection. Their recognized antigens are unknown. One entry per CDR3 protein, called by TCRdb with MiXCR from the reads. The repertoire holds roughly 990,000 distinct CDR3 sequences, with 30% to 40% as singletons. The sequencing used cultured CD8+ T cells from PBMCs, collected from culture after CMV antigen stimulation. Receptor source: a human donor in good health (CMV status not recorded). Some clones in this sample may be carry-over from other donors' samples.

The chain has TRBV6-5 and TRBJ2-7; D might be TRBD1 or TRBD2, each matching 5 bases. The V gene's germline CDR1 is MNHEY and CDR2 SVGAGI. Deletions cut 4 bases from V and 3 bases from J, with 13 bases between. The CDR3 is made up of 14 amino acids. CDR3 bases: TGTGCCAGCAGTTTGGGACGGCTTAACTACGAGCAGTACTTC. Amino acids: CASSLGRLNYEQYF.

V and J are TRBV6-5 and TRBJ2-1, with a tentative D call TRBD1 (6 bases). V was pared by 5 bases and J by 7 bases, with 30 bases between. The CDR3 covers 19 residues. Per germline, CDR1 MNHEY and CDR2 SVGAGI. CDR3 residues: CASSLYFYATGTAKNEQFF. The CDR3 region has the DNA TGTGCCAGCAGTCTTTACTTCTATGCAACAGGGACCGCAAAGAATGAGCAGTTCTTC.

This clonotype has only a few counts. The V call is TRBV6-2 or TRBV6-3, the J call TRBJ2-7; possible D gene TRBD2, 6 bases. The V end was cut by 9 bases, the J end by 1 base, with 7 bases between. From germline, CDR1 is MNHEY and CDR2 SVGEGT. This CDR3 contains 11 residues. The DNA for the CDR3 is TGTGCCAGGGGGAGGTCCTACGAGCAGTACGTC. Its protein product is CARGRSYEQYV.

The rearrangement joins TRBV7-3 to TRBJ2-1, with 8 bases matching TRBD1. The V gene end was trimmed by 4 bases and the J gene end by 8 bases; junction bases not matched to a gene: 4. The germline CDR1 and CDR2 sequences are SGHTA and FQGTGA. The CDR3 has 13 amino acids. The CDR3 nucleotides read TGTGCCAGCAGCTCTCCGGGACAGGATGAGCAGTTCTTC. It codes for CASSSPGQDEQFF.